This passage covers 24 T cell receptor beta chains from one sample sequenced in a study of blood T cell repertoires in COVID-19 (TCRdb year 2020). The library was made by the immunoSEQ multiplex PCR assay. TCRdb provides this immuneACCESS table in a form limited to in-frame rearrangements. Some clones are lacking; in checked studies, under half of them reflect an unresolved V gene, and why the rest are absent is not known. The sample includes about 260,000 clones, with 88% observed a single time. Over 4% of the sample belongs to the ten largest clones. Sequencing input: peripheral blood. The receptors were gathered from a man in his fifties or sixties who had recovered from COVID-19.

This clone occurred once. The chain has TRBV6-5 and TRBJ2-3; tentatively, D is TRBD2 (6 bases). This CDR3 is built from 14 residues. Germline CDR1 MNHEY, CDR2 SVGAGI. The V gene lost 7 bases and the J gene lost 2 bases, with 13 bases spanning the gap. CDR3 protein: CASISGTFTDTQYF. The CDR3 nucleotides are TGTGCCAGCATTTCCGGGACTTTCACAGATACGCAGTATTTT.

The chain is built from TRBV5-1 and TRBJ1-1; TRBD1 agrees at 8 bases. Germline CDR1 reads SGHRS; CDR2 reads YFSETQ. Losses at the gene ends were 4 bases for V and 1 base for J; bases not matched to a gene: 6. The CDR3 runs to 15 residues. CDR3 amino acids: CASSGTGGRNTEAFF. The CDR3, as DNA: TGCGCCAGCAGCGGCACAGGGGGGAGGAACACTGAAGCTTTCTTT. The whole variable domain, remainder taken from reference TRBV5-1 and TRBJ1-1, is KAGVTQTPRYLIKTRGQQVTLSCSPISGHRSVSWYQQTPGQGLQFLFEYFSETQRNKGNFPGRFSGRQFSNSRSEMNVSTLELGDSALYLCASSGTGGRNTEAFFGQGTRLTVV.

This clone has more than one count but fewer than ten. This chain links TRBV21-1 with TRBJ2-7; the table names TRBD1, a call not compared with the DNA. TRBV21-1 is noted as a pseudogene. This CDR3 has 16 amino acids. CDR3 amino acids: CAGTPFSRALSYEQYF. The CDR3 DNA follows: TGTGCCGGAACACCCTTCTCCAGGGCCCTCTCCTACGAGCAGTACTTC.

CDR3 protein: CASSLVAQGARTEAFF. The CDR3 DNA follows: TGTGCCAGCAGCTTGGTCGCTCAGGGGGCTAGAACTGAAGCTTTCTTT. V usage is TRBV5-5 and J usage is TRBJ1-1; 8 nucleotides match TRBD1. The CDR3 contains 16 residues. Per the germline V gene, CDR1 is SGHKS and CDR2 is YYEKEE (reference sequence). Germline trimming cut 0 bases from V and 5 bases from J; bases unmatched to any gene: 9.

The CDR3 DNA reads TGCAGCGTTATCCCTGTCGGTATCTCCTACGAGCAGTACTTC. Its protein product is CSVIPVGISYEQYF. The J gene is TRBJ2-7, the V gene TRBV29-1; D gene ambiguous. Trimming left V 5 bases short and J 0 bases short, with 14 bases between. This CDR3 region has 14 residues. From germline, CDR1 is SQVTM and CDR2 ANQGSEA.

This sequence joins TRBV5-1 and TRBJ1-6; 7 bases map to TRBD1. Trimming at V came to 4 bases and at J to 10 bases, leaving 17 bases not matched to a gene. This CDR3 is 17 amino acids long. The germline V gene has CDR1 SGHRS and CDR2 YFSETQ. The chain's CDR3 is CASSPLANTGERSPLHF. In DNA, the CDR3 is TGCGCCAGCAGCCCCCTGGCTAATACAGGGGAGCGATCACCCCTCCACTTT.

CDR3 sequence reads: CASRKTGGADTQYF. CDR3 DNA: TGTGCCAGCAGAAAAACAGGGGGCGCAGATACGCAGTATTTT. The rearrangement joins TRBV7-3 to TRBJ2-3, with 9 bases aligning to TRBD1. CDR1 is SGHTA, CDR2 FQGTGA, per germline. The CDR3 runs 14 residues. The V and J ends lost 6 bases and 4 bases, in that order; junction bases with no gene match: 5.

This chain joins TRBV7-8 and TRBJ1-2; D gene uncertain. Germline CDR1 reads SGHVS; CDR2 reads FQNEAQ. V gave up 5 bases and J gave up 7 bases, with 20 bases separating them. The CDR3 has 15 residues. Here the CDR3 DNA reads TGTGCCAGCAGCAACCTCGTACGCGCCCCTAGTGGCTACACCTTC. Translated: CASSNLVRAPSGYTF.

The CDR3 loop reads CATSQDRGAYGYTF. In nucleotides, the CDR3 is TGTGCCACCAGTCAGGACAGGGGAGCCTATGGCTACACCTTC. This rearrangement joins TRBV15 to TRBJ1-2; 9 positions match TRBD1. The junction had 6 bases not matched to a gene; V was cut back by 6 bases and J by 4 bases. The CDR3 covers 14 residues. Germline CDR1 is LNHNV and CDR2 is YYDKDF (reference sequence).

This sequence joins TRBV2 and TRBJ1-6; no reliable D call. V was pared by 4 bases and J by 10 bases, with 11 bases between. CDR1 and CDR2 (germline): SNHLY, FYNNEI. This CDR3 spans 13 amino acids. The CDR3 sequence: CASSVNSYSPLHF. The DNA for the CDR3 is TGTGCCAGCAGTGTGAACAGCTACTCACCCCTCCACTTT.

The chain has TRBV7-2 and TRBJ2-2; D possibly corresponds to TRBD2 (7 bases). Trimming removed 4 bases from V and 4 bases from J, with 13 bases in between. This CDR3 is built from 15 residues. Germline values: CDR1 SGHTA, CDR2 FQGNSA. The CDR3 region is CASSSGRGGTGELFF. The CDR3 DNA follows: TGTGCCAGCAGCTCGGGAAGGGGGGGCACCGGGGAGCTGTTTTTT.

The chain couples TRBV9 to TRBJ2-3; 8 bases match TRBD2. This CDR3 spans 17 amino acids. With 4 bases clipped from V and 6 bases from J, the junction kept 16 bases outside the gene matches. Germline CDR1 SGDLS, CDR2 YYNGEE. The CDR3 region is CASSSGFYEASGDTQYF. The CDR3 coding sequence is TGTGCCAGCAGCTCTGGCTTCTACGAGGCTAGCGGGGATACGCAGTATTTT.

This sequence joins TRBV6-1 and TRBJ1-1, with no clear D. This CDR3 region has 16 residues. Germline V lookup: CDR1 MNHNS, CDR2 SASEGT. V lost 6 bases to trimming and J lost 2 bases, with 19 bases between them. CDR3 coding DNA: TGTGCCAGCAGCGAACCGCTATTTGCGAAAAACACTGAAGCTTTCTTT. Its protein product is CASSEPLFAKNTEAFF.

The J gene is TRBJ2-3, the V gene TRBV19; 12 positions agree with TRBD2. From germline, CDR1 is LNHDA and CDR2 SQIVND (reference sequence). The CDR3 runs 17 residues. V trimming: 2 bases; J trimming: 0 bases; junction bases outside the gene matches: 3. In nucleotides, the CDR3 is TGTGCCAGTAGTATAAGGACTAGCGGGGCGAGCACAGATACGCAGTATTTT. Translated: CASSIRTSGASTDTQYF.

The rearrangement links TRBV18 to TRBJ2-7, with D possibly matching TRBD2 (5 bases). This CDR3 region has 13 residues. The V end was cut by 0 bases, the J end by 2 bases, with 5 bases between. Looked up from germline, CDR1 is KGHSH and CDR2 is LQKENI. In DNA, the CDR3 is TGTGCCAGCTCACCACCCGGGGCCTACGAGCAGTACTTC. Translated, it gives CASSPPGAYEQYF.

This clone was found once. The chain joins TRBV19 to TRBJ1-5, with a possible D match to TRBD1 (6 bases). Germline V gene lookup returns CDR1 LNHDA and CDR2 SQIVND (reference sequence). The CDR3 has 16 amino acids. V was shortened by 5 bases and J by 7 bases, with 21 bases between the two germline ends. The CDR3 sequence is CASSWLTGLGVQPQHF. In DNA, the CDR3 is TGTGCCAGTAGTTGGTTAACAGGGTTGGGGGTACAGCCCCAGCATTTT. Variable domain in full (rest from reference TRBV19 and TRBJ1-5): DGGITQSPKYLFRKEGQNVTLSCEQNLNHDAMYWYRQDPGQGLRLIYYSQIVNDFQKGDIAEGYSVSREKKESFPLTVTSAQKNPTAFYLCASSWLTGLGVQPQHFGDGTRLSIL.

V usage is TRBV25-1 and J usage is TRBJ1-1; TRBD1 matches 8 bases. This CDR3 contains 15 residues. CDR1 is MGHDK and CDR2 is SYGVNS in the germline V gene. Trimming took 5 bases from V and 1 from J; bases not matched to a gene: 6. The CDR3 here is CASSLTGTGNTEAFF. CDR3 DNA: TGTGCCAGCAGTTTAACCGGGACAGGGAACACTGAAGCTTTCTTT.

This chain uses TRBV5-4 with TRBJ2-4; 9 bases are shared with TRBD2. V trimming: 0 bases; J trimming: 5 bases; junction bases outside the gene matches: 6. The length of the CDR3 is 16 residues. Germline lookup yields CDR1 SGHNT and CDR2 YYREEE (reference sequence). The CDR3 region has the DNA TGTGCCAGCAGCTTGGCGGCGGCGGGGGGGCAAAACATTCAGTACTTC. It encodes CASSLAAAGGQNIQYF.

The CDR3 loop is CASSKGPSGNTQYF. The CDR3 nucleotides read TGTGCCAGCAGCAAAGGGCCTAGCGGAAATACGCAGTATTTT. The V gene is TRBV21-1, the J gene TRBJ2-3; TRBD2, the D gene given by the table, was not confirmed from the DNA. TRBV21-1 is deemed a pseudogene. This CDR3 region has 14 residues.

CDR3 bases: TGTGCCAGCAGCGGGAGGGACACCTATGGCTACACCTTC. Translated, it gives CASSGRDTYGYTF. This rearrangement joins TRBV5-4 to TRBJ1-2; the D gene is possibly TRBD1 (6 bases). The CDR3 contains 13 residues. Germline CDR1 is SGHNT and CDR2 is YYREEE (reference sequence). V lost 4 bases and J lost 4, with 11 bases in between.

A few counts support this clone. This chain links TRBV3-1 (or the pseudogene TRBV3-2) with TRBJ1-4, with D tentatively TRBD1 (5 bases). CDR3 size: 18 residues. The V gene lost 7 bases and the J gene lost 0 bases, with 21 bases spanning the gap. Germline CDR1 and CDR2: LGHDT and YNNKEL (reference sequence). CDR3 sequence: CASTPSTGSLATNEKLFF. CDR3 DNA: TGTGCCAGCACCCCATCCACAGGCAGCCTGGCAACTAATGAAAAACTGTTTTTT.

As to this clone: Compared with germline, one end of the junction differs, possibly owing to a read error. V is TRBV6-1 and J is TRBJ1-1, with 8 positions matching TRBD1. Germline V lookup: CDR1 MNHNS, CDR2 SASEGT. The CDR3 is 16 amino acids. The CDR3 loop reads CVSSEAGGGLTTEAFF. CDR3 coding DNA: TGTGTCAGCAGTGAAGCAGGGGGCGGATTGACCACTGAAGCTTTCTTT.

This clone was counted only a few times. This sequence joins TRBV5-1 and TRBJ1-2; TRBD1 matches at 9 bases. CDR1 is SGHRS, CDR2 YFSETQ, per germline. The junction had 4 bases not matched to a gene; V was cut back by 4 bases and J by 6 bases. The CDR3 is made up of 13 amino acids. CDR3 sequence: CASSPTGGDGYTF. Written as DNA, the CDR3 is TGCGCCAGCAGCCCAACAGGGGGCGATGGCTACACCTTC.

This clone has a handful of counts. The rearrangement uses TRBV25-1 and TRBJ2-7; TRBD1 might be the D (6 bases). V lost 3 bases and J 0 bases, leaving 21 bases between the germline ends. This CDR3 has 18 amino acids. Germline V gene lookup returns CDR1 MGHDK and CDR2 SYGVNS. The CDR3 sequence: CASSDRDKALLSSYEQYF. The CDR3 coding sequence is TGTGCCAGCAGTGACCGGGACAAGGCGTTATTGAGCTCCTACGAGCAGTACTTC.